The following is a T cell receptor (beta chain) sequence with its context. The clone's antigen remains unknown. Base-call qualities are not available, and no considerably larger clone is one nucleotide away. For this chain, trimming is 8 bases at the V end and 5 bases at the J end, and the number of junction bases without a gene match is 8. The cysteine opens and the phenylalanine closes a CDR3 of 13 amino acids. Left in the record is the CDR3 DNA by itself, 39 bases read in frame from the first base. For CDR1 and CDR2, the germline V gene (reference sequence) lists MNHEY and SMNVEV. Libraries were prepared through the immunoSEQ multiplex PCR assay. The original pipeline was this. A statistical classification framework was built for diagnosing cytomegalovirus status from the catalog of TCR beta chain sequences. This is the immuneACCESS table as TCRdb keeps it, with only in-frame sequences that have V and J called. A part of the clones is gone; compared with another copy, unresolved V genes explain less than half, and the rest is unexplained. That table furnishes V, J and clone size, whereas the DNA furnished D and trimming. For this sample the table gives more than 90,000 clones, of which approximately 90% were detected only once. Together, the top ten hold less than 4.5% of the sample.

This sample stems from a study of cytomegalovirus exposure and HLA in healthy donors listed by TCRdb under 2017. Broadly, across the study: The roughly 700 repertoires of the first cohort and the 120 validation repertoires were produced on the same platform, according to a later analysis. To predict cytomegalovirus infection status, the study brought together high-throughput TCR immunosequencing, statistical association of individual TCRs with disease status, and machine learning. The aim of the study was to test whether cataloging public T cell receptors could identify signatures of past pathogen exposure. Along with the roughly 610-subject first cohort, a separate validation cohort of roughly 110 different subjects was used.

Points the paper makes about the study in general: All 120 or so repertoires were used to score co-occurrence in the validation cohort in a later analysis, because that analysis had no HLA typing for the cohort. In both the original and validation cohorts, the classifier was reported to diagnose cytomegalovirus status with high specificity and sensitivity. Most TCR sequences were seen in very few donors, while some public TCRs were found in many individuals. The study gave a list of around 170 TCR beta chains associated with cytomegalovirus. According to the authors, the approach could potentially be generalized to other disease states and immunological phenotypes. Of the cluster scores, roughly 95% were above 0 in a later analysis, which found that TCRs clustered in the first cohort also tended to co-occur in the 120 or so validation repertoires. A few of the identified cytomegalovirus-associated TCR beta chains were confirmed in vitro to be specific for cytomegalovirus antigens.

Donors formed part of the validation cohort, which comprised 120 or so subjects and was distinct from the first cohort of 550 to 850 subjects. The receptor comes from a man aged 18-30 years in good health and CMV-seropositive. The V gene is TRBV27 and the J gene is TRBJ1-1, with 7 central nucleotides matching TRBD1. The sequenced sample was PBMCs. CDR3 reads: CASSNRGKTEAFF. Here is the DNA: TGTGCCAGCTCCAACAGGGGTAAGACTGAAGCTTTCTTT.